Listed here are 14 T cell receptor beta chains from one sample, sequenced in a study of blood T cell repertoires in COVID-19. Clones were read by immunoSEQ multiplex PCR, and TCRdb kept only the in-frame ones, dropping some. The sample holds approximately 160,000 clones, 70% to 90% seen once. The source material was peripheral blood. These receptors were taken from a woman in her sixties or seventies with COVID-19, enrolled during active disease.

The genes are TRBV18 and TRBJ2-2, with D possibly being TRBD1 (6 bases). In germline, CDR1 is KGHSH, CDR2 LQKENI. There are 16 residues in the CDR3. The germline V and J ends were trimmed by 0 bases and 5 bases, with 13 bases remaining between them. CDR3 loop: CASSPPTVQGTGELFF. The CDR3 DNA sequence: TGTGCCAGCTCACCACCAACTGTTCAGGGGACCGGGGAGCTGTTTTTT.

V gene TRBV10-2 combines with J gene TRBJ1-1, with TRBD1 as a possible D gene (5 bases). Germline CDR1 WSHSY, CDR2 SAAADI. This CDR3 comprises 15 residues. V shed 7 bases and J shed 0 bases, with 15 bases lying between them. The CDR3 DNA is TGCGCCAGCACTTTGACAGACACTATGAACACTGAAGCTTTCTTT. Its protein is CASTLTDTMNTEAFF.

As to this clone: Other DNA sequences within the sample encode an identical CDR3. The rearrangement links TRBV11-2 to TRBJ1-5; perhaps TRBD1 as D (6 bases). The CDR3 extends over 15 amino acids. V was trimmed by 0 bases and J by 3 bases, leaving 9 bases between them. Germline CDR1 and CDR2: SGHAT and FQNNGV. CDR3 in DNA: TGTGCCAGCAGCTTAGAGCAGGGGCTCAATCAGCCCCAGCATTTT. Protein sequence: CASSLEQGLNQPQHF.

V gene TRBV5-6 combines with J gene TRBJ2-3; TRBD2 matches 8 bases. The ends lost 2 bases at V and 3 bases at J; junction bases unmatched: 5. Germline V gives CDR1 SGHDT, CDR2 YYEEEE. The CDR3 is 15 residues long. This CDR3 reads CASSFRAGVTDTQYF. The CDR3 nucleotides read TGTGCCAGCAGCTTCCGAGCGGGAGTTACAGATACGCAGTATTTT.

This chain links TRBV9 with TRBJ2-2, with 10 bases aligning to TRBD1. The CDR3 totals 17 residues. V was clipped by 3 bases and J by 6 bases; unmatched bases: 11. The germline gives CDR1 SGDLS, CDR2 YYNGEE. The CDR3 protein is CASSDRDRGVEAGELFF. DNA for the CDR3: TGTGCCAGCAGCGACCGGGACAGGGGAGTTGAGGCCGGGGAGCTGTTTTTT.

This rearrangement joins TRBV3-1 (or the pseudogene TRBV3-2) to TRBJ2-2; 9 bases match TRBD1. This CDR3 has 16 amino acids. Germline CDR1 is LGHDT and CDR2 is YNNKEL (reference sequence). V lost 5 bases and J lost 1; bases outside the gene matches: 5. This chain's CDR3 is CASSLRTGVNTGELFF. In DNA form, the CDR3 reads TGTGCCAGCAGCTTACGGACAGGGGTGAACACCGGGGAGCTGTTTTTT.

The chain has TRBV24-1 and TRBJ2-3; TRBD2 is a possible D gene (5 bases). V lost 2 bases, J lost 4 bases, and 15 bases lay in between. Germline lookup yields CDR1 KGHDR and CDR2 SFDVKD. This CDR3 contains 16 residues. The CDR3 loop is CATSDWTPGSADTQYF. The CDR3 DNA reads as TGTGCCACCAGTGATTGGACTCCGGGCAGCGCAGATACGCAGTATTTT.

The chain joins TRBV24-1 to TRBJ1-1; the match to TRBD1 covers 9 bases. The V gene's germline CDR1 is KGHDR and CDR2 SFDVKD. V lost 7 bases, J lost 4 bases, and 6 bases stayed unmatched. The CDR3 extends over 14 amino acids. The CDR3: CATRGQGQGTEAFF. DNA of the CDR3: TGTGCCACCAGAGGACAGGGGCAAGGCACTGAAGCTTTCTTT.

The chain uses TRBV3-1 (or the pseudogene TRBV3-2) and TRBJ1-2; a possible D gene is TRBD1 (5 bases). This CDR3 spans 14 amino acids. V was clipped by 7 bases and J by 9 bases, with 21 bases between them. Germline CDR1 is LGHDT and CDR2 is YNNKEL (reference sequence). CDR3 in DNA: TGTGCCAGCACCCCGGTGAGGCAGGGCAGGAGCTACACCTTC. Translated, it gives CASTPVRQGRSYTF.

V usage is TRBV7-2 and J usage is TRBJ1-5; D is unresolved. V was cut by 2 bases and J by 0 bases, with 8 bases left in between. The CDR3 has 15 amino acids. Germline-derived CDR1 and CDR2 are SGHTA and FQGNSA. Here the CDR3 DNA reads TGTGCCAGCAGCTTATTTTCCATTAGCAATCAGCCCCAGCATTTT. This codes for CASSLFSISNQPQHF.

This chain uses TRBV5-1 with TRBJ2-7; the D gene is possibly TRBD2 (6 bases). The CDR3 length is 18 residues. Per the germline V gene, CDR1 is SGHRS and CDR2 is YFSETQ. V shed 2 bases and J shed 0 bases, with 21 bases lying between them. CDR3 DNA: TGCGCCAGCAGCTTACCAGGGCGGGGTAATCCATTCTCCTACGAGCAGTACTTC. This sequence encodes CASSLPGRGNPFSYEQYF.

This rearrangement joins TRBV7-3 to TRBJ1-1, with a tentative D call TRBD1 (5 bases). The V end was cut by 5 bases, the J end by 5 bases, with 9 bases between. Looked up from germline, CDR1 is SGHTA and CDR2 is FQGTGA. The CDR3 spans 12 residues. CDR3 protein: CASSNGGTEAFF. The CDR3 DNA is TGTGCCAGCAGCAACGGGGGTACTGAAGCTTTCTTT.

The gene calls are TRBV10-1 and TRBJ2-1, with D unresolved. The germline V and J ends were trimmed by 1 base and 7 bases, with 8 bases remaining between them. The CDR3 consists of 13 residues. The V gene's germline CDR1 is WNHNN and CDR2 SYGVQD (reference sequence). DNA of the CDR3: TGCGCCAGCAGTGAGTGGCAGATAAATGAGCAGTTCTTC. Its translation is CASSEWQINEQFF.

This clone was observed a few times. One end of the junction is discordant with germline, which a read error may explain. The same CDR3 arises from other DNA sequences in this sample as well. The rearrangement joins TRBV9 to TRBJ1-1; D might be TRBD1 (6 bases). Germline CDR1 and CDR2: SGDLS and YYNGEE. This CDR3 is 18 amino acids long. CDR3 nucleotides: TGCGCCAGCCGCGTAGGGGGGGGCCAGGGGCTCATGAACACTGAAGCTTTCTTT. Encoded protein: CASRVGGGQGLMNTEAFF.